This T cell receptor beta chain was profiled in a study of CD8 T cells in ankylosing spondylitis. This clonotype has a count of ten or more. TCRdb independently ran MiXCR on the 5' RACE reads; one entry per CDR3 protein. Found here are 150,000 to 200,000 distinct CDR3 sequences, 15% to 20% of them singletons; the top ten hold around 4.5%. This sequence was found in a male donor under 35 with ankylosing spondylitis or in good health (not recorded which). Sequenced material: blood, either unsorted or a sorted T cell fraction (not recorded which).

Here the CDR3 reads CASSPDRGEQYF. CDR3 sequence (DNA): TGTGCCAGCAGCCCGGACAGGGGTGAGCAGTACTTC. The chain combines TRBV7-2 with TRBJ2-7, with TRBD1 identical over 9 bases. Germline trimming cut 5 bases from V and 7 bases from J; bases unmatched to any gene: 3. CDR1 is SGHTA and CDR2 is FQGNSA in the germline V gene. The CDR3 extends over 12 amino acids.